The 2 T cell receptor beta chains in this list originate from one sample, sequenced in a study of T cell responses to AZD1222 COVID-19 vaccine. Profiled with immunoSEQ multiplex PCR; TCRdb holds only in-frame clones, not every one. Among 250,000 to 300,000 clones listed, about 94% were seen once. Sample: peripheral blood, taken 28 days after the second AZD1222 dose. These receptors all come from an adult who received the AZD1222 COVID-19 vaccine.

In its sample, this clone was seen once. The V and J genes are TRBV9 and TRBJ2-7; D call uncertain. Trimming stripped 0 bases from V and 7 bases from J, with 11 bases between. Per germline, CDR1 SGDLS and CDR2 YYNGEE. The length of the CDR3 is 13 residues. The CDR3 DNA follows: TGTGCCAGCAGCGTAGGCCGGGCGGAAGAGCAGTACTTC. Its protein product is CASSVGRAEEQYF.

The J gene is TRBJ1-1, the V gene TRBV28, with D maybe TRBD1 (5 bases). V was trimmed by 2 bases and J by 1 base, leaving 8 bases between them. This CDR3 comprises 14 residues. CDR1 is MDHEN, CDR2 SYDVKM, per germline. The CDR3 loop is CASSLPGQNTEAFF. CDR3 DNA sequence: TGTGCCAGCAGTTTACCAGGGCAGAACACTGAAGCTTTCTTT.